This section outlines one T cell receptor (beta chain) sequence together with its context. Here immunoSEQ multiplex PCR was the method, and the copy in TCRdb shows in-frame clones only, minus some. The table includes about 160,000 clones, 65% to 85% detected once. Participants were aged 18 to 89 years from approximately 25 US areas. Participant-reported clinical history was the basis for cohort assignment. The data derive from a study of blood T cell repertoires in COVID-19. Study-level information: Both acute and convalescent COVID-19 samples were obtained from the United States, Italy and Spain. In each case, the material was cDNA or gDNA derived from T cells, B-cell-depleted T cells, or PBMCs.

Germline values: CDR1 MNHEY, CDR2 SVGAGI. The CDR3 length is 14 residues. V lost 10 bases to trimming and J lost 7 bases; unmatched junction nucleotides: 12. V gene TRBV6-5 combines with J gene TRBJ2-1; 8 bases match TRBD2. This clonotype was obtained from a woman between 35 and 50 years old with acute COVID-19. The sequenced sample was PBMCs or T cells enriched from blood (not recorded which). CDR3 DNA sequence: TGTGCCACAACCTGGGCGGGAGGAGTAAATGAGCAGTTCTTC. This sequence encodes CATTWAGGVNEQFF.